A single sample gave rise to the 8 T cell receptor beta chains below, sequenced in a study of T cell responses to AZD1222 COVID-19 vaccine. Generated by immunoSEQ multiplex PCR, the TCRdb table keeps only in-frame clones and is missing some. The data hold some 120,000 clones, with 75% to 95% observed a single time. Sequenced here: peripheral blood, sampled on day 0 of AZD1222 vaccination. The receptors come from an adult in good health.

The rearrangement links TRBV19 to TRBJ1-5, with 7 bases matching TRBD1. Germline CDR1 and CDR2: LNHDA and SQIVND (reference sequence). The V segment lost 5 bases and the J segment 4 bases; nucleotides outside the gene matches: 11. The CDR3 contains 16 residues. The CDR3 sequence: CASSAIRDRRNQPQHF. In nucleotides, the CDR3 is TGTGCCAGTAGTGCGATCCGGGACAGAAGAAATCAGCCCCAGCATTTT.

This clone is a singleton in its sample. The V call is TRBV6-2 or TRBV6-3, the J call TRBJ1-5; the D is unclear. V was shortened by 2 bases and J by 7 bases, with 12 bases between the two germline ends. The CDR3 extends over 14 amino acids. CDR1 is MNHEY, CDR2 SVGEGT, per germline. The CDR3 DNA is TGTGCCAGCAGTTACGTCTGGTCGGCCCAGCCCCAGCATTTT. This translates into CASSYVWSAQPQHF.

Only one count was recorded for this clone. This chain connects TRBV28 to TRBJ1-2; D gene uncertain. Germline V gene data show CDR1 as MDHEN and CDR2 as SYDVKM. The V gene lost 6 bases and the J gene lost 7 bases, with 6 bases spanning the gap. There are 10 residues in the CDR3. The CDR3 loop is CASRDLGYTF. The CDR3, as DNA: TGTGCCAGCAGGGATCTTGGCTACACCTTC.

The chain couples TRBV15 to TRBJ1-4, with D tentatively TRBD1 (6 bases). The CDR3 is made up of 15 amino acids. Germline V lookup: CDR1 LNHNV, CDR2 YYDKDF (reference sequence). Trimming removed 0 bases from V and 6 bases from J, with 11 bases in between. The CDR3 sequence is CATSRDYREDEKLFF. CDR3 sequence (DNA): TGTGCCACCAGCAGAGATTACAGGGAGGATGAAAAACTGTTTTTT.

This clone appeared a single time. The chain is built from TRBV19 and TRBJ1-1; unclear D gene. The CDR3 is 14 residues long. V was cut by 6 bases and J by 1 base, with 12 bases left in between. CDR1 is LNHDA and CDR2 is SQIVND in the germline V gene (reference sequence). Written as DNA, the CDR3 is TGTGCCAGTAGCCCCCGGAGGGAGAACACTGAAGCTTTCTTT. This encodes CASSPRRENTEAFF.

This clone was picked up a small number of times. V gene TRBV6-6 combines with J gene TRBJ2-1, with 8 bases aligning to TRBD1. CDR3 length: 15 amino acids. Germline CDR1 is MNHNY and CDR2 is SVGAGI (reference sequence). V trimming: 6 bases; J trimming: 3 bases; junction bases outside the gene matches: 7. Written as DNA, the CDR3 is TGTGCCAGCAGCCATAGGACAGGGAGCTACAATGAGCAGTTCTTC. It specifies CASSHRTGSYNEQFF.

The count of this clone is one. The V and J genes are TRBV28 and TRBJ1-2, with 7 positions matching TRBD1. Germline CDR1 reads MDHEN; CDR2 reads SYDVKM. J was trimmed by 3 bases and V by 10 bases; bases with no gene match: 5. CDR3 size: 12 residues. The CDR3 reads CAIKGADYGYTF. DNA for the CDR3: TGTGCCATCAAGGGGGCCGACTATGGCTACACCTTC.

This rearrangement joins TRBV7-9 to TRBJ2-5; TRBD1 matches at 9 bases. Per the germline V gene, CDR1 is SEHNR and CDR2 is FQNEAQ (reference sequence). J gave up 6 bases and V 0 bases, and 5 bases lay outside the gene matches. The length of the CDR3 is 15 residues. In nucleotides, the CDR3 is TGTGCCAGCAGCTTAGCCGGGACAGGGTTGCAGACCCAGTACTTC. It yields the protein CASSLAGTGLQTQYF.